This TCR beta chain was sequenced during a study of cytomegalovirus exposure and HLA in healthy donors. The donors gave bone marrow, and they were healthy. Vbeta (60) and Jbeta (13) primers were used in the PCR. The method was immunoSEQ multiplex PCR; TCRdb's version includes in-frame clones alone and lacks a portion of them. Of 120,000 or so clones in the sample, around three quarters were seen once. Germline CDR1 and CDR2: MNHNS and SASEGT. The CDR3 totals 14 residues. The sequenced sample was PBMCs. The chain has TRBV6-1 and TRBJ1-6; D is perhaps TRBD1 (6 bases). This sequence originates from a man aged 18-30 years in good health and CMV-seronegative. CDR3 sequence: CADGEGDYNSPLHF. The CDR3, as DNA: TGTGCAGACGGCGAGGGGGACTATAATTCACCCCTCCACTTT.